Listed below are T cell receptor beta chains from one sample, sequenced in a study of T-cell reconstitution after alpha-beta-depleted transplantation in children. TCRdb re-derived calls from the PCR reads in MiXCR, one entry per CDR3 protein. This sample has a few hundred thousand distinct CDR3 sequences, with around 12% found just once. The sequenced sample was PBMCs from the stem cell graft donor, obtained from the stem cell graft. These receptors were collected from a human donor who donated a stem cell graft to a child with combined immunodeficiency. Both conserved end residues are part of each CDR3. The D gene is left open where the match is weak. Rows give clone size only sometimes, using once, few, many, or a class for an expanded clone.

j_call: TRBJ2-7; v_call: TRBV9; clone_size: once; d_call: .; cdr3_nt: TGTGCCAGCAGCGTAGGTGGAGTTCCTACAGGGCCCCGATCCTACGAGCAGTACTTC; cdr3_aa: CASSVGGVPTGPRSYEQYF
j_call: TRBJ2-3; v_call: TRBV30; clone_size: few; d_call: .; cdr3_nt: TGTGCCTGGAGTGACCTGGAGGGAGGGGGAGATACGCAGTATTTT; cdr3_aa: CAWSDLEGGGDTQYF
j_call: TRBJ2-7; v_call: TRBV28; clone_size: few; d_call: .; cdr3_nt: TGTGCCAGCAGTCCCTACCCGCTCGTCCTGGACGAGCAGTACTTC; cdr3_aa: CASSPYPLVLDEQYF
j_call: TRBJ2-7; v_call: TRBV6-2/TRBV6-3; clone_size: .; d_call: .; cdr3_nt: TGTGCCAGCAGCTTCTCTCCGGGGGCGTACGAGCAGTACTTC; cdr3_aa: CASSFSPGAYEQYF
j_call: TRBJ2-1; v_call: TRBV20-1; clone_size: .; d_call: .; cdr3_nt: TGCAGTGCTAGAGAGTGGGGGTTGGAGGGCAATGAGCAGTTCTTC; cdr3_aa: CSAREWGLEGNEQFF
j_call: TRBJ2-7; v_call: TRBV5-1; clone_size: many; d_call: TRBD1; cdr3_nt: TGCGCCAGCAGCTTGGTCGTAGGGGGCACCGACGAGCAGTACTTC; cdr3_aa: CASSLVVGGTDEQYF
j_call: TRBJ2-3; v_call: TRBV20-1; clone_size: many; d_call: TRBD2; cdr3_nt: TGCAGTGGAGAGCGGGAGTCAGTAGATACGCAGTATTTT; cdr3_aa: CSGERESVDTQYF
j_call: TRBJ2-4; v_call: TRBV29-1; clone_size: few; d_call: .; cdr3_nt: TGCAGCGTTGGAGGGTCGGATAACATTCAGTACTTC; cdr3_aa: CSVGGSDNIQYF
j_call: TRBJ2-6; v_call: TRBV12-3/TRBV12-4; clone_size: .; d_call: TRBD1; cdr3_nt: TGTACCAGCAGTATTAGGACAGGGTCCTCTGGGGCCAACGTCCTGACTTTC; cdr3_aa: CTSSIRTGSSGANVLTF
j_call: TRBJ2-1; v_call: TRBV20-1; clone_size: .; d_call: TRBD2; cdr3_nt: TGCAGTGCTAGACCCGGGTTGCAAGCGGGAGATCACGATGAGCAGTTCTTC; cdr3_aa: CSARPGLQAGDHDEQFF
j_call: TRBJ2-1; v_call: TRBV7-9; clone_size: .; d_call: TRBD2; cdr3_nt: TGTGCCAGCAGCTCAGCGGGGGGCCTTAACAATGAGCAGTTCTTC; cdr3_aa: CASSSAGGLNNEQFF
j_call: TRBJ2-7; v_call: TRBV29-1; clone_size: .; d_call: TRBD2; cdr3_nt: TGCAGCGTTGGGGGGCTAGCGGGGATCTACGAGCAGTACTTC; cdr3_aa: CSVGGLAGIYEQYF
j_call: TRBJ2-7; v_call: TRBV12-3/TRBV12-4; clone_size: .; d_call: TRBD2; cdr3_nt: TGTGCCAGCAGTTTAGTAGCGGGAGCCAAGTACTTC; cdr3_aa: CASSLVAGAKYF
j_call: TRBJ1-5; v_call: TRBV4-3; clone_size: many; d_call: .; cdr3_nt: TGCGCCAGCAGCCAAGGACAGTATAGCAATCAGCCCCAGCATTTT; cdr3_aa: CASSQGQYSNQPQHF
j_call: TRBJ2-5; v_call: TRBV15; clone_size: few; d_call: .; cdr3_nt: TGTGCCACCAGCAGGCCCCGGACTCCCAGCCAAGAGACCCAGTACTTC; cdr3_aa: CATSRPRTPSQETQYF
j_call: TRBJ2-7; v_call: TRBV5-5; clone_size: many; d_call: TRBD1; cdr3_nt: TGTGCCAGCAGCCTAGCCGGGACAGACTCCTACGAGCAGTACTTC; cdr3_aa: CASSLAGTDSYEQYF
j_call: TRBJ2-7; v_call: TRBV18; clone_size: few; d_call: .; cdr3_nt: TGTGCCAGCTCACCACCGTACTCTGCCTACGAGCAGTACTTC; cdr3_aa: CASSPPYSAYEQYF
j_call: TRBJ2-3; v_call: TRBV29-1; clone_size: many; d_call: .; cdr3_nt: TGCAGCGTTTGGGGTCAGGCATTTTCGACTAGCACAGATACGCAGTATTTT; cdr3_aa: CSVWGQAFSTSTDTQYF
j_call: TRBJ2-1; v_call: TRBV7-2; clone_size: .; d_call: TRBD2; cdr3_nt: TGTGCCAGCAGCCTAGGGTCGGGACTAGCGGGTGGGCAGTTCTTC; cdr3_aa: CASSLGSGLAGGQFF
j_call: TRBJ2-7; v_call: TRBV7-9; clone_size: few; d_call: .; cdr3_nt: TGTGCCAGCAGCTTAGCCCCCAGGGGTAAGGTAAACGAGCAGTACTTC; cdr3_aa: CASSLAPRGKVNEQYF
j_call: TRBJ2-5; v_call: TRBV7-9; clone_size: few; d_call: TRBD2; cdr3_nt: TGTGCCAGCAGCTTAGAACTAGCGGGGAAAGAGACCCAGTACTTC; cdr3_aa: CASSLELAGKETQYF
j_call: TRBJ2-7; v_call: TRBV7-3; clone_size: few; d_call: .; cdr3_nt: TGTGCCAGCAGTTTAAGGTGGGGCGACGAGCAGTACTTC; cdr3_aa: CASSLRWGDEQYF
j_call: TRBJ1-5; v_call: TRBV4-2; clone_size: .; d_call: .; cdr3_nt: TGTGCCAGCAGCCGTATCGGGTCTAATCAGCCCCAGCATTTT; cdr3_aa: CASSRIGSNQPQHF
j_call: TRBJ2-5; v_call: TRBV11-2; clone_size: .; d_call: .; cdr3_nt: TGTGCCAGCAGCTTATTCTCCAATCAAGAGACCCAGTACTTC; cdr3_aa: CASSLFSNQETQYF
j_call: TRBJ2-1; v_call: TRBV12-3/TRBV12-4; clone_size: .; d_call: TRBD2; cdr3_nt: TGTGCCAGCACTTTCGGGAGGCCTGCCAATGAGCAGTTCTTC; cdr3_aa: CASTFGRPANEQFF
j_call: TRBJ1-2; v_call: TRBV7-2; clone_size: many; d_call: TRBD1; cdr3_nt: TGTGCCAGCAGCTGGGACAGGACTACTAACTATGGCTACACCTTC; cdr3_aa: CASSWDRTTNYGYTF
j_call: TRBJ2-7; v_call: TRBV27; clone_size: .; d_call: TRBD2; cdr3_nt: TGTGCCAGCGCTTTGTTCCCCGGGACTAGCGCGTACGAGCAGTACTTC; cdr3_aa: CASALFPGTSAYEQYF
j_call: TRBJ2-3; v_call: TRBV20-1; clone_size: many; d_call: .; cdr3_nt: TGCAGTGCTAGAGATAGTCGGGGGGCCGCCCTTGGACCCACAGATACGCAGTATTTT; cdr3_aa: CSARDSRGAALGPTDTQYF
j_call: TRBJ2-1; v_call: TRBV24-1; clone_size: .; d_call: .; cdr3_nt: TGTGCCACCGGAGACCGGGAAAAGTCCTACAATGAGCAGTTCTTC; cdr3_aa: CATGDREKSYNEQFF